This T cell receptor beta chain was recorded in a study of blood T cells in healthy people across ages. About this clonotype: No antigen is known for it.

Alongside a J-beta primer mix, a sample-barcoded 5' primer served in a second PCR lasting about 7 to 11 cycles. MiXCR was run by TCRdb on the 5' RACE reads, yielding one entry per CDR3 protein. The data contain under 2,000,000 distinct CDR3 sequences, 49% of them singletons. Germline V CDR1 and CDR2: SEHNR, FQNEAQ (reference sequence). Trimming took 2 bases from V and 1 from J; bases not matched to a gene: 3. The CDR3 sequence is 15 residues long. Overall study results and limits: Diversity estimates drawn from one million T cells were deemed underestimates. Changes in expanded clonotypes were possibly confounded, as the CMV status of donors was unknown.

The material sequenced was blood. The source of this sequence is a middle-aged woman in good health. This chain links TRBV7-9 with TRBJ1-1; TRBD1 matches 8 bases. CDR3 loop: CASSLQGAGNTEAFF. In nucleotides, the CDR3 is TGTGCCAGCAGCTTACAGGGGGCCGGGAACACTGAAGCTTTCTTT.